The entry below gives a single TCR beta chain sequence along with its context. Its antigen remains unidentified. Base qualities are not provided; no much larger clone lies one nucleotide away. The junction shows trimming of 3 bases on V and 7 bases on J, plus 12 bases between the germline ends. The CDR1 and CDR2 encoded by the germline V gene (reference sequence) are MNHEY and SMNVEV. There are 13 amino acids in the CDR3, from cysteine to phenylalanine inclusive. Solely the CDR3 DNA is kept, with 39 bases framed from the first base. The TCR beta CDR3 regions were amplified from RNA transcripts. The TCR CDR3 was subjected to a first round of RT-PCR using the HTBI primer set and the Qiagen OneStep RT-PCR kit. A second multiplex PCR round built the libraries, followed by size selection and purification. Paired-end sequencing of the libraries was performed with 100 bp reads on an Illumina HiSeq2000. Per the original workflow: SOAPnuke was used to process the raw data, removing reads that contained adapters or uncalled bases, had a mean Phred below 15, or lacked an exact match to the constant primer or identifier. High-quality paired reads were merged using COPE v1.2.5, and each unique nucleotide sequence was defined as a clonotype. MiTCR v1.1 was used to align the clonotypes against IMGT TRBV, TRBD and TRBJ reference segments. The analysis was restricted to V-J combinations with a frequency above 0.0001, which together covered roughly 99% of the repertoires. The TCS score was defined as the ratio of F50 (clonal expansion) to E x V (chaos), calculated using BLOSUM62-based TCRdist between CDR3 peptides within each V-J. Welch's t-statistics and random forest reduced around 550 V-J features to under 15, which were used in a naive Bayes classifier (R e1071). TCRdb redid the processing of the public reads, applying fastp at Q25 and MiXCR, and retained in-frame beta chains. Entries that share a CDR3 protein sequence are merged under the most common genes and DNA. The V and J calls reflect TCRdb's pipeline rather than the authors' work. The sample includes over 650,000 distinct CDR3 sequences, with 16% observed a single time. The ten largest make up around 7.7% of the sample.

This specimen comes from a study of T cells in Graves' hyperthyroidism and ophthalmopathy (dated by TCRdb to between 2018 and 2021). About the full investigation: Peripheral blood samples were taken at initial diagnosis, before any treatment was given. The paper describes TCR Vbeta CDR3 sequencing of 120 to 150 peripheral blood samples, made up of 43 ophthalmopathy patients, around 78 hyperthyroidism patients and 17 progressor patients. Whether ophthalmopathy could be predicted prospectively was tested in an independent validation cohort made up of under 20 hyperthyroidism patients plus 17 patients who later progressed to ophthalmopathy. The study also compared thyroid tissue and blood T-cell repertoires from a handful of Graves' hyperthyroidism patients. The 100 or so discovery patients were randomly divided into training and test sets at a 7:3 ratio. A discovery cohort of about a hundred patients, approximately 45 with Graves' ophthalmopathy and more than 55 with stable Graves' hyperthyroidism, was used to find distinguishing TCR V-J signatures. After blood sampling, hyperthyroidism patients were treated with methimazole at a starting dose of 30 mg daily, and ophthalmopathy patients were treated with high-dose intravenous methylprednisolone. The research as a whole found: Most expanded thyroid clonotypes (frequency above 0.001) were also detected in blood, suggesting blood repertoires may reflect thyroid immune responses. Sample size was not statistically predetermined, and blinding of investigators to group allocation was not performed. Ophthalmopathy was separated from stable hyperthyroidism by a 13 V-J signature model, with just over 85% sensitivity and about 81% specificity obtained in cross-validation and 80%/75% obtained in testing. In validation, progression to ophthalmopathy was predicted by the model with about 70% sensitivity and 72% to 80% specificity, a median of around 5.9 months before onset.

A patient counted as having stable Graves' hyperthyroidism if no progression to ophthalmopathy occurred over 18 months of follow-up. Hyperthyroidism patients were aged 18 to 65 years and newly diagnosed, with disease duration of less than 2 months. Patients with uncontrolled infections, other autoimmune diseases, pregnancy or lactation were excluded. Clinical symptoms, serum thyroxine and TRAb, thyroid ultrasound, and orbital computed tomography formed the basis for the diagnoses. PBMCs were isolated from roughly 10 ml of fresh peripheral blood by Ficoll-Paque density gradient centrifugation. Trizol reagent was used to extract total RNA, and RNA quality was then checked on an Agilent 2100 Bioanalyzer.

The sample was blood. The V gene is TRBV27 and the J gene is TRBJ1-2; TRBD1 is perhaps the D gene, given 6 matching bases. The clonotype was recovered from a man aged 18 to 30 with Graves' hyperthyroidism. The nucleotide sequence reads TGTGCCAGCAGTTTCCCCAGGGGAGTTGGCTACACCTTC. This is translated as CASSFPRGVGYTF.